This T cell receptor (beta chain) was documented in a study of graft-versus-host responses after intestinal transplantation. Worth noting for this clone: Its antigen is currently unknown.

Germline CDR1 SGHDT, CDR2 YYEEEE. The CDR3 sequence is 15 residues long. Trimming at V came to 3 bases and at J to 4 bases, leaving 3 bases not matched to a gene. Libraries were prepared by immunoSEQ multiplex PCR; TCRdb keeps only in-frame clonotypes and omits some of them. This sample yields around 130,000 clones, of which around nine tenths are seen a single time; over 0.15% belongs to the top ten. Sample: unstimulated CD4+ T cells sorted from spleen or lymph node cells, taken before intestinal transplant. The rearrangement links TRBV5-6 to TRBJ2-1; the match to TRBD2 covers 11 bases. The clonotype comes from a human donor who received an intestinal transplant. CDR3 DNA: TGTGCCAGCAGCTCCACTAGCGGGGGTTACAATGAGCAGTTCTTC. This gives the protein CASSSTSGGYNEQFF.